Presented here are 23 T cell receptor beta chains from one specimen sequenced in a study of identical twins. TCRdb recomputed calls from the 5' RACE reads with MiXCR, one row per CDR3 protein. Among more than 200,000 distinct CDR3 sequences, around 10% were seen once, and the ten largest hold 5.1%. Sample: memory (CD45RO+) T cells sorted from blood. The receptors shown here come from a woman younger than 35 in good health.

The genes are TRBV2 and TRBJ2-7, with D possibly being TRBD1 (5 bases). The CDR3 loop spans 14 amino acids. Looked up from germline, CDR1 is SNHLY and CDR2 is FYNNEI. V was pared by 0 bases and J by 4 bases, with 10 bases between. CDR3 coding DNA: TGTGCCAGCAGTGAAGCGGGGCCGGATTACGAGCAGTACTTC. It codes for CASSEAGPDYEQYF. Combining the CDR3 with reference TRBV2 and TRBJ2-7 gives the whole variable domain EPEVTQTPSHQVTQMGQEVILRCVPISNHLYFYWYRQILGQKVEFLVSFYNNEISEKSEIFDDQFSVERPDGSNFTLKIRSTKLEDSAMYFCASSEAGPDYEQYFGPGTRLTVT.

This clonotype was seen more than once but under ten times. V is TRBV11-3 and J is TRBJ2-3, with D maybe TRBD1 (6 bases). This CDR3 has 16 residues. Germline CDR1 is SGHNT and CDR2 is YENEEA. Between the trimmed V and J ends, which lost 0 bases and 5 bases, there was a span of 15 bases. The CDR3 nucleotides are TGTGCCAGCAGCTTAGAGAGGGCAGGGGCAAGAGATACGCAGTATTTT. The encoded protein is CASSLERAGARDTQYF.

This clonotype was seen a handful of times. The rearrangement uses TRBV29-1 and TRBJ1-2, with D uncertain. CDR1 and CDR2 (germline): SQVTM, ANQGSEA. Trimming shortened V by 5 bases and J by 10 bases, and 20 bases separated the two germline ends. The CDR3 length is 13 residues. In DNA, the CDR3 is TGCAGCGTTTTAAATATCCCGGGGTTTACCTACACCTTC. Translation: CSVLNIPGFTYTF.

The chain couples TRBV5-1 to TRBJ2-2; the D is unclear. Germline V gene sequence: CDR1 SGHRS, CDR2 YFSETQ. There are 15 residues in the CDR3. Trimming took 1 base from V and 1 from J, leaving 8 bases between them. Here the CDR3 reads CASSLPWGNTGELFF. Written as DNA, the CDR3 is TGCGCCAGCAGCTTGCCGTGGGGGAACACCGGGGAGCTGTTTTTT.

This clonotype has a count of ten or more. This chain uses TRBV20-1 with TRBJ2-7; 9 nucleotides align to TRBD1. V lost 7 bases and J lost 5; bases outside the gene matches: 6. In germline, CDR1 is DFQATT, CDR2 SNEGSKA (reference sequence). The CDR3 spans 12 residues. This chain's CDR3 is CSVLGQGDEQYF. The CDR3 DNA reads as TGCAGTGTATTGGGACAGGGCGACGAGCAGTACTTC.

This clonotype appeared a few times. Written as DNA, the CDR3 is TGTGCCAGCACGTCAGCGGGGGAGACCCAGTACTTC. It encodes CASTSAGETQYF. V gene TRBV7-2 combines with J gene TRBJ2-5, with TRBD2 matching 7 bases. This CDR3 is 12 amino acids long. Germline assignment: CDR1 SGHTA and CDR2 FQGNSA. V trimming: 7 bases; J trimming: 5 bases; junction bases outside the gene matches: 4. Filled out from reference TRBV7-2 and TRBJ2-5, the complete variable domain reads GAGVSQSPSNKVTEKGKDVELRCDPISGHTALYWYRQSLGQGLEFLIYFQGNSAPDKSGLPSDRFSAERTGGSVSTLTIQRTQQEDSAVYLCASTSAGETQYFGPGTRLLVL.

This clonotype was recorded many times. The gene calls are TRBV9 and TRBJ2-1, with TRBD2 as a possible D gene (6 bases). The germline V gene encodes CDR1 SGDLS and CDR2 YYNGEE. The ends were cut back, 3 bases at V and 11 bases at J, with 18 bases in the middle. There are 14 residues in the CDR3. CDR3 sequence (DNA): TGTGCCAGCAGCGCCCGCCCCTGGGGGGATCAGCAGTTCTTC. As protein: CASSARPWGDQQFF.

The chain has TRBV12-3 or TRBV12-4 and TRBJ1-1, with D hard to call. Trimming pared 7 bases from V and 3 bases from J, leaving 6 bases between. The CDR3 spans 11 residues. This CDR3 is CASTFDTEAFF. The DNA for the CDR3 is TGTGCCAGCACCTTTGACACTGAAGCTTTCTTT.

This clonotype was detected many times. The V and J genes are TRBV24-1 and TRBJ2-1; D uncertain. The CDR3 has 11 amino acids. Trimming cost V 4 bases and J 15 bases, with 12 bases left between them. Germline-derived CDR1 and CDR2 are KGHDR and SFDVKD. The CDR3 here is CATSEGLGLFF. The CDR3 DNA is TGTGCCACCAGTGAAGGGCTAGGGCTGTTCTTC.

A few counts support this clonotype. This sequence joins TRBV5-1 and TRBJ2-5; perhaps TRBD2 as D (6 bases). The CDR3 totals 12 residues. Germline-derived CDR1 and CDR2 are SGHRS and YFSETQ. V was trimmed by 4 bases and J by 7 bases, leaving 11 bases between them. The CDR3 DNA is TGCGCCAGCAGCCCGGACGGGAGGACCCAGTACTTC. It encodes CASSPDGRTQYF.

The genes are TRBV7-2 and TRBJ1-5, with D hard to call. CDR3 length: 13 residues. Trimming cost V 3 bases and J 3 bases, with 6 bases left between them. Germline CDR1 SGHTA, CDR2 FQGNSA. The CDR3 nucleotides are TGTGCCAGCAGCTTGGAGATCAATCAGCCCCAGCATTTT. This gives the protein CASSLEINQPQHF.

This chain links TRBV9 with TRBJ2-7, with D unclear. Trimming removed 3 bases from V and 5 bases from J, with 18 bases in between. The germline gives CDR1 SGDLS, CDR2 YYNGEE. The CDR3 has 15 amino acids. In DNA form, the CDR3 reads TGTGCCAGCAGCGCGTTCTCAGGAGTAGCCAACGAGCAGTACTTC. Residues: CASSAFSGVANEQYF.

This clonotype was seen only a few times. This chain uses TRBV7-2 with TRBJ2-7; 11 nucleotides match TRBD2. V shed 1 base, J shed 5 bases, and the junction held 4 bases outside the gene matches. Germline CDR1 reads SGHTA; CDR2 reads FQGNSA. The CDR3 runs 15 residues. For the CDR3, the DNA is TGTGCCAGCAGCTTAGTCGCTAGCGGGAGGAACGAGCAGTACTTC. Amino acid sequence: CASSLVASGRNEQYF.

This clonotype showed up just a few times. CDR3 nucleotides: TGTGCCAGCAGCTTGGGGGCGGGAGGGGGGAATGAGCAGTTCTTC. It yields the protein CASSLGAGGGNEQFF. The J gene is TRBJ2-1, the V gene TRBV5-6; 9 bases are a match to TRBD2. The CDR3 extends over 15 amino acids. Trimming took 0 bases from V and 7 from J; bases not matched to a gene: 5. The germline gives CDR1 SGHDT, CDR2 YYEEEE. Based on the CDR3 plus reference TRBV5-6 and TRBJ2-1, the full variable domain is DAGVTQSPTHLIKTRGQQVTLRCSPKSGHDTVSWYQQALGQGPQFIFQYYEEEERQRGNFPDRFSGHQFPNYSSELNVNALLLGDSALYLCASSLGAGGGNEQFFGPGTRLTVL.

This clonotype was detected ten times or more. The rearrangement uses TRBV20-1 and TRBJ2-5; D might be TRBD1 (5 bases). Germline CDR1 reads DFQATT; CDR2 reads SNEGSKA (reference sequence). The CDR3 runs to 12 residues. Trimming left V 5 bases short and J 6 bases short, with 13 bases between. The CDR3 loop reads CSASQVGQTQYF. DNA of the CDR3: TGCAGTGCTTCGCAGGTGGGGCAGACCCAGTACTTC.

The CDR3 loop is CASSPARASRAKNIQYF. The CDR3 nucleotides read TGTGCCAGCAGCCCAGCTAGGGCCAGCCGCGCCAAAAACATTCAGTACTTC. The chain combines TRBV12-3 or TRBV12-4 with TRBJ2-4; no reliable D call. CDR3 size: 17 residues. The V and J ends lost 6 bases and 1 base respectively, with 19 bases between them.

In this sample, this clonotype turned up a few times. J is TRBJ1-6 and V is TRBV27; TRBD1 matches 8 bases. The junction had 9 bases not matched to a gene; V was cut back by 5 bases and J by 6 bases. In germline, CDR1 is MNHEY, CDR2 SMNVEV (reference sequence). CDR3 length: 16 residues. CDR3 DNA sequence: TGTGCCAGCAGTCCAAGGACAGGGCGGGTTAATTCACCCCTCCACTTT. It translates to CASSPRTGRVNSPLHF.

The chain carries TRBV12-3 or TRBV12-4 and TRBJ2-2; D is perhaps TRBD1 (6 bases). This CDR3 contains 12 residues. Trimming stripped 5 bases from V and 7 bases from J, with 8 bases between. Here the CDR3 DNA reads TGTGCCAGCAGTCAGGGGTACGGGGAGCTGTTTTTT. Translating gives CASSQGYGELFF.

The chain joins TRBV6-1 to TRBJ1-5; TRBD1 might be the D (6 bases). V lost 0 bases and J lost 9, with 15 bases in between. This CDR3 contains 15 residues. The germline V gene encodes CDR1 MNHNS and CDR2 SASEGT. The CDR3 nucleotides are TGTGCCAGCAGTGAAGCCAGGGGAGCCCCCCGGCCCCAGCATTTT. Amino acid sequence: CASSEARGAPRPQHF.

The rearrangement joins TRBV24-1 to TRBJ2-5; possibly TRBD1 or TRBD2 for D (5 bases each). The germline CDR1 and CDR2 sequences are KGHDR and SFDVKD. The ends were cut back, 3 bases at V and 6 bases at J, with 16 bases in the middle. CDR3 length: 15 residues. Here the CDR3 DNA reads TGTGCCACCAGTGATGCCTCCGGGCCGGGGCAGACCCAGTACTTC. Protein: CATSDASGPGQTQYF.

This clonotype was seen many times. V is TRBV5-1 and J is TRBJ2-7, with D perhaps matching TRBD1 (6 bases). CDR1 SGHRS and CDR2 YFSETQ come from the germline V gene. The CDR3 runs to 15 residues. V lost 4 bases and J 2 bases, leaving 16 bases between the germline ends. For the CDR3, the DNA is TGCGCCAGCAGCCCGCGCCGGGACACGACCTACGAGCAGTACTTC. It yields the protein CASSPRRDTTYEQYF.

CDR3 sequence reads: CASSGRTSGKETQYF. The CDR3 DNA is TGTGCCAGCAGCGGTCGGACTAGCGGGAAAGAGACCCAGTACTTC. V and J are TRBV7-2 and TRBJ2-5; 12 bases are a match to TRBD2. There are 15 residues in the CDR3. The J segment lost 3 bases and the V segment lost 5 bases, leaving 4 bases of the junction unmatched. Germline CDR1 and CDR2: SGHTA and FQGNSA.

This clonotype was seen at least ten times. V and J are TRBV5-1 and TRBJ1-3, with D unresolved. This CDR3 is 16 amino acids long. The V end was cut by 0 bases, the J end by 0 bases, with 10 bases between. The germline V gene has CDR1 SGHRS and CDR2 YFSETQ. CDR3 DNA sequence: TGCGCCAGCAGCTTGGACAGAATGAGCTCTGGAAACACCATATATTTT. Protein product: CASSLDRMSSGNTIYF.